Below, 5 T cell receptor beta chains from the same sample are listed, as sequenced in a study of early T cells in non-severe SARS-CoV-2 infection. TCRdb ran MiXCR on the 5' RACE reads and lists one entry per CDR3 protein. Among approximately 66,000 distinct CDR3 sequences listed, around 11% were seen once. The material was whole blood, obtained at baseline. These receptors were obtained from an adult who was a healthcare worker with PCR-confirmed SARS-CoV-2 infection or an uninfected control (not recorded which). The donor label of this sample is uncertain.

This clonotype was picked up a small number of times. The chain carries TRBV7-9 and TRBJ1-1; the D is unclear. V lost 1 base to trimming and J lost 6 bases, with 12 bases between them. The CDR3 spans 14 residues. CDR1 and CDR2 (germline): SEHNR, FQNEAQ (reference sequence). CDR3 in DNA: TGTGCCAGCAGCTTAGGTGGGAAACGATCTGAAGCTTTCTTT. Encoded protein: CASSLGGKRSEAFF.

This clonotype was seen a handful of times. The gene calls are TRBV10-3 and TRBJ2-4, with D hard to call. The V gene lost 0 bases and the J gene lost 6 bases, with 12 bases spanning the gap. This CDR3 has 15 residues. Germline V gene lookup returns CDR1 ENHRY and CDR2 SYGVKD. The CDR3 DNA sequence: TGTGCCATCAGTGAGTCAACCACCCCCAGAAACATTCAGTACTTC. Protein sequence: CAISESTTPRNIQYF.

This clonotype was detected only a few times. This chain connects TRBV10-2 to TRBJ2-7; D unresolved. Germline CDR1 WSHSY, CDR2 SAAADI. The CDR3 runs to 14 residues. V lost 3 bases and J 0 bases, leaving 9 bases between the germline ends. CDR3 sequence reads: CASSDTDHSYEQYV. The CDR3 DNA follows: TGCGCCAGCAGTGACACAGATCACTCCTACGAGCAGTACGTC.

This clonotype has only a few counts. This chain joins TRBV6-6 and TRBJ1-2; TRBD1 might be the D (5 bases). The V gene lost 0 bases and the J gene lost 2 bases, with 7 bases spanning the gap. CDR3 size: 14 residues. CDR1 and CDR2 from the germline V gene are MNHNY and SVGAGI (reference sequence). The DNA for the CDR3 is TGTGCCAGCAGTTACTCGCGGGGCAACTATGGCTACACCTTC. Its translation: CASSYSRGNYGYTF.

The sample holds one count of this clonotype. The CDR3 here is CASSIGFQPQHF. The CDR3 DNA is TGTGCCAGTAGTATCGGGTTCCAGCCCCAGCATTTT. The chain carries TRBV19 and TRBJ1-5, with D uncertain. This CDR3 region has 12 residues. Germline V lookup: CDR1 LNHDA, CDR2 SQIVND (reference sequence). V lost 3 bases, J lost 7 bases, and 7 bases lay in between.